This T cell receptor (beta chain) was obtained from a study of blood T cell repertoires in COVID-19. On the study more broadly: Sites across the United States, Italy and Spain contributed samples from acute and convalescent COVID-19. Sources were T cells, B-cell-depleted T cells, or PBMCs; the material itself was cDNA or gDNA.

How the authors handled the data: Estimation of nucleated cell counts relied on the amplification of reference gene primers. Sequencing used immunoSEQ multiplex PCR; TCRdb keeps in-frame clones, though not all of them. The V and J calls and the clone size are those of that table, but D and trimming were determined from the DNA. Of some 400,000 clones listed, 81% were seen once; the top ten hold around 1%. This CDR3 has 13 residues. The germline V gene encodes CDR1 GTSNPN and CDR2 SVGIG (reference sequence). Trimming removed 1 base at V and 2 bases at J, with 6 bases between. The receptor was isolated from a human donor with acute or convalescent COVID-19. The donor label of this sample is uncertain. Sequenced input: peripheral blood. This chain uses TRBV30 with TRBJ1-5, with a weak D call TRBD1 (5 bases). The CDR3 sequence is CAWSAQGNQPQHF. The CDR3 DNA reads TGTGCCTGGAGTGCACAGGGCAATCAGCCCCAGCATTTT.